This is a list of T cell receptor beta chains from one sample in a study of siplizumab effects on memory and regulatory T cells. TCRdb keeps only in-frame clones here, not all; method: immunoSEQ multiplex PCR. The repertoire consists of 90,000 to 120,000 clones, with 94% occurring once and the leading ten covering roughly 0.62%. Sample: Tregs sorted from blood. The receptor source for this set is a human donor in good health. Each CDR3 is given with its conserved first and last residue. The order of the fields is clone size, J gene, V gene, D gene, CDR3 protein, CDR3 DNA. The D gene is left open where the match is weak. Rows may omit the clone size; those that give it use once, few, many or a size class.

size: -
J: TRBJ1-3
V: TRBV7-8
D: -
CDR3: CASSLVGSGNTIYF
DNA: TGTGCCAGCAGCTTAGTGGGCTCTGGAAACACCATATATTTT

size: few
J: TRBJ2-2
V: TRBV28
D: TRBD2
CDR3: CASRKGLAGVGELFF
DNA: TGTGCCAGCAGGAAGGGACTAGCGGGAGTCGGGGAGCTGTTTTTT

size: -
J: TRBJ2-7
V: TRBV5-1
D: TRBD2
CDR3: CASSLTGTSGAYEQYF
DNA: TGCGCCAGCTCCCTCACCGGGACTAGCGGTGCTTACGAGCAGTACTTC

size: -
J: TRBJ1-6
V: TRBV28
D: TRBD1
CDR3: CASSTPDRTGRAYNSPLHF
DNA: TGTGCCAGTTCAACACCGGATCGGACAGGGAGGGCCTATAATTCACCCCTCCACTTT

size: -
J: TRBJ2-1
V: TRBV28
D: TRBD2
CDR3: CASIELAGAEQFF
DNA: TGTGCCAGCATCGAACTAGCGGGAGCCGAGCAGTTCTTC

size: -
J: TRBJ1-3
V: TRBV7-2
D: -
CDR3: CASSLAMTVGNTIYF
DNA: TGTGCCAGCAGCTTAGCGATGACAGTTGGAAACACCATATATTTT

size: -
J: TRBJ2-3
V: TRBV6-5
D: -
CDR3: CASSTQGGTQYF
DNA: TGTGCCAGCAGTACCCAGGGTGGTACGCAGTATTTT

size: -
J: TRBJ1-5
V: TRBV4-1
D: -
CDR3: CASSQVLRGNQPQHF
DNA: TGCGCCAGCAGCCAAGTTCTGCGGGGCAATCAGCCCCAGCATTTT

size: -
J: TRBJ1-1
V: TRBV5-1
D: TRBD1
CDR3: CASTGTGRAEAFF
DNA: TGCGCCAGCACCGGGACAGGGAGAGCTGAAGCTTTCTTT

size: -
J: TRBJ1-1
V: TRBV7-9
D: -
CDR3: CASGTGGGLAFF
DNA: TGTGCCAGCGGGACCGGGGGCGGCTTGGCTTTCTTT

size: -
J: TRBJ2-5
V: TRBV7-9
D: -
CDR3: CASSFGTVQETQYF
DNA: TGTGCCAGCAGCTTTGGGACGGTACAAGAGACCCAGTACTTC

size: -
J: TRBJ1-5
V: TRBV30
D: -
CDR3: CAWNEVSNQPQHF
DNA: TGTGCCTGGAATGAGGTCAGCAATCAGCCCCAGCATTTT

size: -
J: TRBJ2-1
V: TRBV29-1
D: -
CDR3: CSPRGWRFF
DNA: TGCAGCCCCAGGGGTTGGCGGTTCTTC

size: -
J: TRBJ1-5
V: TRBV7-2
D: -
CDR3: CASSPKPDRGVLSNQPQHF
DNA: TGTGCCAGCAGCCCAAAACCCGACCGTGGGGTGTTAAGCAATCAGCCCCAGCATTTT

size: -
J: TRBJ2-7
V: TRBV7-6
D: TRBD1
CDR3: CASSLSRDRRPEQYF
DNA: TGTGCCAGCAGCTTATCCCGGGACAGGAGGCCCGAGCAGTACTTC

size: -
J: TRBJ2-7
V: TRBV11-3
D: -
CDR3: CASSLGAGAASVYEQYF
DNA: TGTGCCAGCAGCTTAGGGGCCGGGGCCGCGAGCGTCTACGAGCAGTACTTC

size: once
J: TRBJ1-2
V: TRBV27
D: -
CDR3: CASSFMTPPNYGYTF
DNA: TGTGCCAGCAGTTTCATGACACCTCCTAACTATGGCTACACCTTC

size: few
J: TRBJ1-1
V: TRBV29-1
D: -
CDR3: CSVGEMNTEAFF
DNA: TGCAGCGTCGGTGAAATGAACACTGAAGCTTTCTTT

size: -
J: TRBJ2-7
V: TRBV23-1
D: TRBD1
CDR3: CASSQSFKGQGRDEQYF
DNA: TGCGCCAGCAGTCAATCGTTTAAGGGACAGGGGAGAGACGAGCAGTACTTC

size: -
J: TRBJ1-1
V: TRBV5-1
D: -
CDR3: CASSKSNTEAFF
DNA: TGCGCCAGCAGCAAATCGAACACTGAAGCTTTCTTT

size: -
J: TRBJ2-1
V: TRBV28
D: TRBD2
CDR3: CASSRRGLAGGNEQFF
DNA: TGTGCCAGCAGCCGACGGGGACTAGCGGGAGGGAATGAGCAGTTCTTC

size: -
J: TRBJ2-3
V: TRBV29-1
D: -
CDR3: CSVDTADTQYF
DNA: TGCAGCGTGGATACGGCAGATACGCAGTATTTT